This TCR beta chain derives from a study of PD-1 blockade in classical Hodgkin lymphoma. Every patient had relapsed following autologous stem cell transplantation, and cohorts differed in brentuximab vedotin exposure. Generated by immunoSEQ multiplex PCR, the TCRdb table keeps only in-frame clones and is missing some. Altogether 12,000 to 15,000 clones are present, about 80% being singletons, with the ten largest covering 22%. This clone was seen a handful of times. The TCR was taken from a human donor with classical Hodgkin lymphoma. The sequencing used peripheral blood mononuclear cells (PBMCs), collected at baseline.

The CDR3 is CASSSAQASSYEQYF. DNA of the CDR3: TGTGCCAGCAGTTCGGCGCAGGCTAGCTCCTACGAGCAGTACTTC. This sequence joins TRBV27 and TRBJ2-7; D is ambiguous. V gave up 4 bases and J gave up 0 bases, with 13 bases separating them. Germline lookup yields CDR1 MNHEY and CDR2 SMNVEV (reference sequence). CDR3 length: 15 amino acids.